The 11 T cell receptor beta chains in this list originate from one sample, sequenced in a study of T-cell memory formation after mild COVID-19. MiXCR, applied by TCRdb to the 5' RACE reads, yields one record per CDR3 protein. Of just over 400,000 distinct CDR3 sequences in the sample, 20% to 30% were seen once. Sequencing was carried out using PBMCs or a T cell subset sorted from them (not recorded which). The receptor set was obtained from an adult woman who had mild COVID-19 (a few samples of this study predate the infection). Cell type and time point are not known.

This clonotype was seen a few times. This sequence joins TRBV19 and TRBJ1-6, with D perhaps matching TRBD1 (5 bases). CDR1 LNHDA and CDR2 SQIVND come from the germline V gene (reference sequence). Trimming took off 6 bases at V and 3 bases at J, with 12 bases between the two ends. The CDR3 is 15 amino acids. The CDR3 sequence: CASSLRDGYNSPLHF. Written as DNA, the CDR3 is TGTGCCAGTAGCCTCCGGGACGGCTATAATTCACCCCTCCACTTT.

This clonotype has only a few counts. This chain links TRBV12-3 or TRBV12-4 with TRBJ2-3, with D uncertain. V was shortened by 3 bases and J by 4 bases, with 8 bases between the two germline ends. The CDR3 covers 13 residues. The DNA of the CDR3 is TGTGCCAGCAGTTTTGATTTCCCAGATACGCAGTATTTT. The encoded protein is CASSFDFPDTQYF.

CDR3 nucleotide sequence: TGCAGCGTAGTTACCTGGACCGGTATTGGCTACACCTTC. Its protein is CSVVTWTGIGYTF. V and J are TRBV29-1 and TRBJ1-2; the D is unclear. CDR1 is SQVTM, CDR2 ANQGSEA, per germline. CDR3 size: 13 residues. V was pared by 6 bases and J by 7 bases, with 18 bases between.

In its sample, this clonotype was seen a few times. This chain joins TRBV29-1 and TRBJ2-5, with D tentatively TRBD2 (6 bases). Germline V gene sequence: CDR1 SQVTM, CDR2 ANQGSEA. The CDR3 extends over 14 amino acids. Between the trimmed V and J ends, which lost 6 bases and 4 bases, there was a span of 18 bases. Here the CDR3 reads CSVPGSGGGETQYF. CDR3 DNA: TGCAGCGTCCCTGGTAGCGGCGGTGGAGAGACCCAGTACTTC.

The chain is built from TRBV7-9 and TRBJ2-3; 10 bases align to TRBD1. This CDR3 spans 15 amino acids. Trimming at V came to 5 bases and at J to 6 bases, leaving 8 bases not matched to a gene. Germline CDR1 reads SEHNR; CDR2 reads FQNEAQ (reference sequence). The CDR3 sequence is CASSGGTGVFDTQYF. CDR3 bases: TGTGCCAGCAGCGGCGGGACAGGGGTGTTCGATACGCAGTATTTT.

The rearrangement joins TRBV5-1 to TRBJ1-2; D ambiguous. V lost 9 bases, J lost 8 bases, and 20 bases lay in between. Germline V gene sequence: CDR1 SGHRS, CDR2 YFSETQ. The CDR3 consists of 13 residues. DNA for the CDR3: TGCGCCATCTCCGGAGATGGGGTCGGCGGCTACACCTTC. The encoded protein is CAISGDGVGGYTF.

Only a few counts were recorded for this clonotype. The chain has TRBV7-2 and TRBJ2-1; D call uncertain. The V gene lost 1 base and the J gene lost 0 bases, with 10 bases spanning the gap. The germline V gene encodes CDR1 SGHTA and CDR2 FQGNSA. The CDR3 contains 16 residues. For the CDR3, the DNA is TGTGCCAGCAGCTTAGAGCGCCAAAGCTCCTACAATGAGCAGTTCTTC. It codes for CASSLERQSSYNEQFF.

The chain has TRBV30 and TRBJ1-3; D gene uncertain. Per the germline V gene, CDR1 is GTSNPN and CDR2 is SVGIG (reference sequence). The CDR3 extends over 12 amino acids. V was cut by 1 base and J by 8 bases, with 9 bases left in between. CDR3 sequence: CAWSAQGYTIYF. CDR3 DNA sequence: TGTGCCTGGAGTGCCCAAGGGTACACCATATATTTT.

This clonotype was counted between two and nine times. The chain is built from TRBV12-3 or TRBV12-4 and TRBJ2-3; 10 nucleotides line up with TRBD2. V dropped 6 bases and J dropped 1; count of bases not matched to a gene: 4. This CDR3 has 15 residues. The DNA for the CDR3 is TGTGCCAGCAGCACTAGCGGGAAAGGCACAGATACGCAGTATTTT. Its translation is CASSTSGKGTDTQYF.

The chain has TRBV7-9 and TRBJ2-3; TRBD2 agrees at 12 bases. The V segment lost 5 bases and the J segment 11 bases; nucleotides outside the gene matches: 8. This CDR3 region has 14 residues. From germline, CDR1 is SEHNR and CDR2 FQNEAQ (reference sequence). The CDR3 region has the DNA TGTGCCAGCAGCCAGACTAGCGGGAGAGGGGAGCAGTATTTT. Amino acids: CASSQTSGRGEQYF. The complete variable domain, with remaining parts taken from reference TRBV7-9 and TRBJ2-3, reads DTGVSQNPRHKITKRGQNVTFRCDPISEHNRLYWYRQTLGQGPEFLTYFQNEAQLEKSRLLSDRFSAERPKGSFSTLEIQRTEQGDSAMYLCASSQTSGRGEQYFGPGTRLTVL.

CDR3 amino acids: CASTSPARVGDEQFF. The CDR3 DNA sequence: TGTGCCAGCACTTCTCCGGCCAGGGTAGGAGATGAGCAGTTCTTC. This chain links TRBV12-3 or TRBV12-4 with TRBJ2-1; the D gene is possibly TRBD1 (5 bases). The CDR3 spans 15 residues. The V end was cut by 7 bases, the J end by 8 bases, with 21 bases between.